Following are 29 T cell receptor beta chains from one sample sequenced in a study of CD8 T cell repertoires and HIV-1 epitope variants. The antigens these receptors bind are not known. Profiling relied on immunoSEQ multiplex PCR, and the TCRdb table lists in-frame clones only, not all of them. Found here are 6,000 to 8,000 clones, 55% to 65% of them singletons; the top ten hold over 35%. The sample taken for sequencing was cultured CD8+ T cells derived from PBMCs. These receptors all stem from a male donor with HIV.

The chain joins TRBV28 to TRBJ1-5; weak D call: TRBD1 (6 bases). The CDR3 spans 14 residues. Between the trimmed V and J ends, which lost 7 bases and 5 bases, there was a span of 15 bases. Germline V gene sequence: CDR1 MDHEN, CDR2 SYDVKM. For the CDR3, the DNA is TGTGCCAGCATCAACCACAGGGAAGATCAGCCCCAGCATTTT. Its translation: CASINHREDQPQHF.

This clone showed up just a few times. The chain employs TRBV5-1 and TRBJ1-4; the match to TRBD1 covers 8 bases. Trimming took 3 bases from V and 0 from J; bases not matched to a gene: 1. This CDR3 region has 15 residues. CDR1 and CDR2 (germline): SGHRS, YFSETQ. In DNA form, the CDR3 reads TGCGCCAGCAGCTCGACAGGGGCAACTAATGAAAAACTGTTTTTT. This codes for CASSSTGATNEKLFF.

This sequence joins TRBV13 and TRBJ2-5, with TRBD2 as a possible D gene (6 bases). The CDR3 runs 13 residues. Trimming cost V 0 bases and J 5 bases, with 7 bases left between them. Germline V lookup: CDR1 PRHDT, CDR2 FYEKMQ (reference sequence). This CDR3 reads CASSLGGGETQYF. The CDR3 DNA sequence: TGTGCCAGCAGCTTAGGGGGGGGTGAGACCCAGTACTTC.

The gene calls are TRBV2 and TRBJ2-3; 9 bases agree with TRBD2. Losses at the gene ends were 5 bases for V and 3 bases for J; bases not matched to a gene: 9. Germline assignment: CDR1 SNHLY and CDR2 FYNNEI. The CDR3 is 16 amino acids. The CDR3 sequence: CASSPPSGKDTDTQYF. CDR3 bases: TGTGCCAGCAGTCCACCTAGCGGGAAAGATACAGATACGCAGTATTTT.

This clone turned up a few times. The genes are TRBV5-8 and TRBJ1-1, with D unresolved. V lost 3 bases to trimming and J lost 8 bases, with 11 bases between them. Germline-derived CDR1 and CDR2 are SGHTS and YDEGEE. The CDR3 is 12 amino acids. The CDR3 DNA reads as TGTGCCAGCAGCTCCTGGACTCGAGAAGCTTTCTTT. Residues: CASSSWTREAFF. Drawing the rest from reference TRBV5-8 and TRBJ1-1, the complete variable domain is EAGVTQSPTHLIKTRGQQATLRCSPISGHTSVYWYQQALGLGLQFLLWYDEGEERNRGNFPPRFSGRQFPNYSSELNVNALELEDSALYLCASSSWTREAFFGQGTRLTVV.

V gene TRBV10-3 combines with J gene TRBJ2-5, with D possibly TRBD1 on 6 matching bases. Trimming removed 0 bases at V and 6 bases at J, with 11 bases between. The CDR3 is made up of 14 amino acids. Germline-derived CDR1 and CDR2 are ENHRY and SYGVKD. CDR3 DNA: TGTGCCATCAGTGAGTCAGGGGGTTCACAGACCCAGTACTTC. This sequence encodes CAISESGGSQTQYF.

This clone was observed a handful of times. The chain is built from TRBV18 and TRBJ1-4; TRBD1 might be the D (5 bases). Germline V gives CDR1 KGHSH, CDR2 LQKENI. This CDR3 has 15 residues. Trimming cost V 3 bases and J 0 bases, with 8 bases left between them. CDR3 in amino acids: CASSPGTSTNEKLFF. CDR3 DNA: TGTGCCAGCTCACCCGGGACCTCAACTAATGAAAAACTGTTTTTT.

The rearrangement links TRBV13 to TRBJ2-1, with 8 bases matching TRBD1. There are 16 residues in the CDR3. The junction had 7 bases not matched to a gene; V was cut back by 2 bases and J by 4 bases. Germline values: CDR1 PRHDT, CDR2 FYEKMQ (reference sequence). This CDR3 reads CASSLRQGFLYNEQFF. CDR3 DNA sequence: TGTGCCAGCAGCTTACGACAGGGGTTTTTGTACAATGAGCAGTTCTTC. The full variable domain, its missing parts supplied by reference TRBV13 and TRBJ2-1, is AAGVIQSPRHLIKEKRETATLKCYPIPRHDTVYWYQQGPGQDPQFLISFYEKMQSDKGSIPDRFSAQQFSDYHSELNMSSLELGDSALYFCASSLRQGFLYNEQFFGPGTRLTVL.

The chain combines TRBV19 with TRBJ2-7, with 8 bases aligning to TRBD1. The CDR3 consists of 16 residues. Per the germline V gene, CDR1 is LNHDA and CDR2 is SQIVND (reference sequence). J was trimmed by 2 bases and V by 5 bases; bases with no gene match: 11. The CDR3 DNA reads TGTGCCAGTAGTGCCGAACAGGGGGTACTCACCTACGAGCAGTACTTC. Translated: CASSAEQGVLTYEQYF.

This chain connects TRBV18 to TRBJ2-7; tentative D call: TRBD2 (5 bases). Looked up from germline, CDR1 is KGHSH and CDR2 is LQKENI. The CDR3 consists of 11 residues. V shed 5 bases and J shed 6 bases, with 8 bases lying between them. CDR3 sequence: CASSIGSEQYF. CDR3 coding DNA: TGTGCCAGCTCAATTGGGAGCGAGCAGTACTTC.

The chain recombines TRBV13 with TRBJ2-7; 9 positions match TRBD1. This CDR3 comprises 15 residues. With V trimmed by 4 bases and J by 2 bases, 6 bases remained unmatched. The V gene's germline CDR1 is PRHDT and CDR2 FYEKMQ (reference sequence). The CDR3 DNA sequence: TGTGCCAGCAGCTCACTGACAGGGGGTACCTACGAGCAGTACTTC. This codes for CASSSLTGGTYEQYF.

This clone was detected a few times. The chain recombines TRBV11-3 with TRBJ2-3, with D possibly being TRBD2 (5 bases). This CDR3 region has 15 residues. Germline loops: CDR1 SGHNT, CDR2 YENEEA. The V end lost 5 bases, the J end lost 5 bases, and 17 bases lay between the germline ends. DNA of the CDR3: TGTGCCAGCAGCCGAAGAGAGGGAGTGGGAGATACGCAGTATTTT. Amino acid sequence: CASSRREGVGDTQYF.

The chain combines TRBV28 with TRBJ2-5, with 9 nucleotides matching TRBD2. This CDR3 contains 15 residues. Trimming cost V 4 bases and J 2 bases; bases outside gene matches: 5. Germline V gene lookup returns CDR1 MDHEN and CDR2 SYDVKM. The CDR3 bases are TGTGCCAGCAGTTCCCCGCGGGGGGGGCAAGAGACCCAGTACTTC. Translating it yields CASSSPRGGQETQYF.

This sequence joins TRBV7-9 and TRBJ1-2; 7 positions match TRBD1. Germline V gives CDR1 SEHNR, CDR2 FQNEAQ (reference sequence). The CDR3 loop spans 13 amino acids. V was pared by 6 bases and J by 1 base, with 2 bases of the junction left unmatched. The CDR3 protein is CASSRDSNYGYTF. The CDR3 coding sequence is TGTGCCAGCAGTCGGGACAGTAACTATGGCTACACCTTC.

V usage is TRBV19 and J usage is TRBJ1-2; D is ambiguous. The CDR3 is 13 amino acids. Germline loops: CDR1 LNHDA, CDR2 SQIVND (reference sequence). Trimming left V 0 bases short and J 7 bases short, with 9 bases between. The CDR3 bases are TGTGCCAGTAGTATAGATCATCGGAGTGGCTACACCTTC. As protein: CASSIDHRSGYTF.

V usage is TRBV6-5 and J usage is TRBJ1-3, with a possible D match to TRBD1 (5 bases). The V gene's germline CDR1 is MNHEY and CDR2 SVGAGI. The CDR3 spans 16 residues. The V end lost 0 bases, the J end lost 0 bases, and 9 bases lay between the germline ends. In DNA form, the CDR3 reads TGTGCCAGCAGTTACTCCCAGGGAAGCTCTGGAAACACCATATATTTT. This translates into CASSYSQGSSGNTIYF.

The rearrangement links TRBV5-1 to TRBJ1-1; 8 nucleotides agree with TRBD1. Germline V lookup: CDR1 SGHRS, CDR2 YFSETQ. V was clipped by 4 bases and J by 0 bases; unmatched bases: 11. The CDR3 spans 17 residues. Written as DNA, the CDR3 is TGCGCCAGCAGCGCCGGACAGGGAGGTTCGATGAACACTGAAGCTTTCTTT. Encoded protein: CASSAGQGGSMNTEAFF.

This clone was seen a handful of times. The chain links TRBV4-2 to TRBJ1-2, with no clear D. V lost 0 bases and J lost 4, with 12 bases in between. The CDR3 runs 15 residues. From germline, CDR1 is LGHNA and CDR2 YNFKEQ. Here the CDR3 reads CASSQDFNAGYGYTF. CDR3 DNA: TGTGCCAGCAGCCAAGATTTTAACGCGGGCTATGGCTACACCTTC.

This chain uses TRBV28 with TRBJ2-5; D gene unclear. This CDR3 is built from 13 residues. Germline V CDR1 and CDR2: MDHEN, SYDVKM. V was shortened by 3 bases and J by 5 bases, with 10 bases between the two germline ends. Written as DNA, the CDR3 is TGTGCCAGCAGTTTTCAGGTATCGGAGACCCAGTACTTC. This sequence encodes CASSFQVSETQYF.

The chain carries TRBV7-8 and TRBJ2-2; the D gene is possibly TRBD2 (5 bases). There are 16 residues in the CDR3. Germline CDR1 is SGHVS and CDR2 is FQNEAQ. V shed 5 bases and J shed 1 base, with 14 bases lying between them. The CDR3 spells CASSPRRTLNTGELFF. CDR3 coding DNA: TGTGCCAGCAGCCCAAGAAGGACTTTGAACACCGGGGAGCTGTTTTTT.

J is TRBJ2-7 and V is TRBV9, with D perhaps TRBD2 (5 bases). Trimming left V 0 bases short and J 0 bases short, with 19 bases between. CDR3 length equals 18 residues. Germline V gene lookup returns CDR1 SGDLS and CDR2 YYNGEE. The CDR3 here is CASSVDPDPGKDSYEQYF. CDR3 nucleotides: TGTGCCAGCAGCGTAGACCCTGATCCGGGAAAGGACTCCTACGAGCAGTACTTC.

This clone was seen only once. The chain carries TRBV2 and TRBJ2-1, with TRBD2 identical over 7 bases. Germline-derived CDR1 and CDR2 are SNHLY and FYNNEI. CDR3 length: 15 residues. Trimming cost V 6 bases and J 0 bases; bases outside gene matches: 5. The CDR3 loop reads CASRGTTSSYNEQFF. The CDR3 bases are TGTGCCAGCAGGGGGACTACCAGCTCCTACAATGAGCAGTTCTTC. Full variable domain (rest looked up from reference TRBV2 and TRBJ2-1): EPEVTQTPSHQVTQMGQEVILRCVPISNHLYFYWYRQILGQKVEFLVSFYNNEISEKSEIFDDQFSVERPDGSNFTLKIRSTKLEDSAMYFCASRGTTSSYNEQFFGPGTRLTVL.

The V call is TRBV5-1, the J call TRBJ1-1, with 10 bases aligning to TRBD1. With V trimmed by 3 bases and J by 4 bases, 3 bases remained unmatched. The CDR3 sequence is 14 residues long. Per the germline V gene, CDR1 is SGHRS and CDR2 is YFSETQ. CDR3 amino acids: CASSSGQGSTEAFF. The DNA of the CDR3 is TGCGCCAGCAGCTCGGGACAGGGGAGCACTGAAGCTTTCTTT.

The chain's CDR3 is CASSDRVETIYF. The DNA of the CDR3 is TGTGCCAGCAGTGACAGGGTGGAGACCATATATTTT. The rearrangement joins TRBV2 to TRBJ1-3, with a weak D call TRBD1 (5 bases). The CDR3 is 12 residues long. The germline gives CDR1 SNHLY, CDR2 FYNNEI. With 3 bases removed from V and 10 bases from J, the gap between germline ends came to 10 bases.

This chain uses TRBV27 with TRBJ1-2; possible D gene TRBD1, 5 bases. CDR1 is MNHEY, CDR2 SMNVEV, per germline (reference sequence). Trimming shortened V by 6 bases and J by 5 bases, and 16 bases separated the two germline ends. The CDR3 is made up of 14 amino acids. This CDR3 is CASSLRGGYYGYTF. The CDR3 DNA follows: TGTGCCAGCAGCCTTCGGGGGGGGTATTATGGCTACACCTTC.

The CDR3 is CASRRGTEAFF. CDR3 bases: TGTGCCAGCCGGAGGGGGACTGAAGCTTTCTTT. This chain connects TRBV9 to TRBJ1-1; D is perhaps TRBD1 (6 bases). Trimming pared 7 bases from V and 5 bases from J, leaving 9 bases between. CDR1 is SGDLS, CDR2 YYNGEE, per germline. This CDR3 has 11 amino acids. The whole variable domain, filled in from reference TRBV9 and TRBJ1-1, reads DSGVTQTPKHLITATGQRVTLRCSPRSGDLSVYWYQQSLDQGLQFLIQYYNGEERAKGNILERFSAQQFPDLHSELNLSSLELGDSALYFCASRRGTEAFFGQGTRLTVV.

This clone was observed a handful of times. The chain links TRBV4-3 to TRBJ1-5; D possibly corresponds to TRBD1 (5 bases). Germline-derived CDR1 and CDR2 are LGHNA and YSLEER. With 0 bases removed from V and 1 base from J, the gap between germline ends came to 7 bases. The CDR3 is 15 amino acids. CDR3 in DNA: TGCGCCAGCAGCCAAGAAGAGGGGAGCAATCAGCCCCAGCATTTT. The encoded protein is CASSQEEGSNQPQHF.

The genes are TRBV11-2 and TRBJ2-1; TRBD1 is a possible D gene (5 bases). Germline V CDR1 and CDR2: SGHAT, FQNNGV. The germline V and J ends were trimmed by 2 bases and 8 bases, with 10 bases remaining between them. The CDR3 is made up of 13 amino acids. CDR3 amino acids: CASSLTGSDEQFF. CDR3 nucleotide sequence: TGTGCCAGCAGCTTAACAGGCTCGGATGAGCAGTTCTTC.

The V call is TRBV2, the J call TRBJ2-3; D assignment may be TRBD1 or TRBD2 (5 bases each). Trimming pared 2 bases from V and 1 base from J, leaving 13 bases between. Germline V gene data show CDR1 as SNHLY and CDR2 as FYNNEI. CDR3 length equals 16 residues. The CDR3 is CASSELGVVGTDTQYF. The CDR3, as DNA: TGTGCCAGCAGTGAATTGGGGGTGGTCGGCACAGATACGCAGTATTTT.